This T cell receptor beta chain was sequenced in a study of spatial heterogeneity in lung cancer. Study at large: The count of detected beta-chain sequences consistently exceeded that of alpha-chain sequences. As counted in raw reads, each unique TCR and UMI combination appeared more than ten times on average.

This clonotype was detected many times. Its target is not known. Described time point: sample taken at primary tumor resection. Unsorted whole RNA from tumor, nontumor lung or frozen PBMC underwent sequencing. Samples were obtained from around 72 donors, all untreated early-stage non-small cell lung cancer patients. The CDR3 spans 15 residues. Trimming pared 4 bases from V and 5 bases from J, leaving 17 bases between. In germline, CDR1 is LGHDT, CDR2 YNNKEL (reference sequence). TCRdb analysed the 5' RACE reads with MiXCR anew, one entry per CDR3 protein. Among around 60,000 distinct CDR3 sequences listed, approximately 8% were seen once. Study results and limitations: Tumor TCRs that were ubiquitous and expanded showed up in blood more at resection than follow-up.

The TCR originated in a female donor with early-stage non-small cell lung cancer. V is TRBV3-1 and J is TRBJ1-1; unclear D gene. The starting material was PBMCs, obtained at surgery. CDR3 in amino acids: CASSPLPVGWTEAFF. The CDR3 DNA reads as TGTGCCAGCAGCCCCCTACCGGTCGGTTGGACTGAAGCTTTCTTT.